This T cell receptor (beta chain) stems from a study of T cell responses to AZD1222 COVID-19 vaccine. Study information: Second doses at about 4 or about 12 weeks were pooled.

Turning to this clone: Its antigen remains unidentified.

Trimming left V 5 bases short and J 4 bases short, with 12 bases between. In germline, CDR1 is SGHAT, CDR2 FQNNGV. The CDR3 has 14 residues. Findings of the study overall: Seropositive at baseline were only six AZD1222 recipients. Clonal diversity was possibly underestimated; the donors were predominantly white British and more often female.

Some clones are missing from TCRdb's copy, which holds only in-frame ones; the method was immunoSEQ multiplex PCR. Of fewer than 150,000 clones detected, more than 85% appear once; the ten largest clones hold 0.75% to 0.95%. The sequence derives from an adult in good health. This chain joins TRBV11-2 and TRBJ2-1; D may match TRBD1 or TRBD2 (5 bases each). The sequencing here drew on peripheral blood, taken on day 0 of AZD1222 vaccination. CDR3 DNA: TGTGCCAGCAGCCCGTGGGACGGATACAATGAGCAGTTCTTC. Protein product: CASSPWDGYNEQFF.